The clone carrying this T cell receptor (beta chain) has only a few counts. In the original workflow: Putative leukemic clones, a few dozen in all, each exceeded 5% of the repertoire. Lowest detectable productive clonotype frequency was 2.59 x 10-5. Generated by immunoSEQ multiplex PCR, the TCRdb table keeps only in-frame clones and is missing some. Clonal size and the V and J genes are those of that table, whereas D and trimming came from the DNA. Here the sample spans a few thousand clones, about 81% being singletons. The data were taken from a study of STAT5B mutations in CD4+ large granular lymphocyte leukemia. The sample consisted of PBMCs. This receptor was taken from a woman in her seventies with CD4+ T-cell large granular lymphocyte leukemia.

In nucleotides, the CDR3 is TGTGCCAGCAGCCCAAGACGGACACAAGACTATGGCTACACCTTC. It yields the protein CASSPRRTQDYGYTF. This sequence joins TRBV6-5 and TRBJ1-2, with TRBD1 as a possible D gene (5 bases). The V and J ends lost 6 bases and 3 bases respectively, with 17 bases between them. CDR3 size: 15 residues. Germline values: CDR1 MNHEY, CDR2 SVGAGI.